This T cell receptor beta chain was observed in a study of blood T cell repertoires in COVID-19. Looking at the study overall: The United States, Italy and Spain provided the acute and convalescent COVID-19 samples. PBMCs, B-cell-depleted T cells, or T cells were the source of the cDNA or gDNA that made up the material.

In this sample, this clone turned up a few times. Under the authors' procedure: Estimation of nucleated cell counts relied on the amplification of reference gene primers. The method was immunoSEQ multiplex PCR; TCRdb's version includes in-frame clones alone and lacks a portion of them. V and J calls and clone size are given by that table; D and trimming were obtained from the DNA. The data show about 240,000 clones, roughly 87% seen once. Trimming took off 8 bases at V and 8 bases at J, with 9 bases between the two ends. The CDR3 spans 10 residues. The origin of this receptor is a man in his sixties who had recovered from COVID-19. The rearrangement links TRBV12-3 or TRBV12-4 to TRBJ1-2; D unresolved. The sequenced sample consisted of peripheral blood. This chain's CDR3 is CASGQWGYTF. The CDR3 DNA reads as TGTGCCAGCGGGCAGTGGGGCTACACCTTC.